The clone carrying this T cell receptor beta chain was detected a few times. The data derive from a study of memory CD4+ T cells and cytomegalovirus serostatus. Single viable CD3+CD4+CD8-CD45RO+ cells were sorted as the memory CD4+ T cells. Using immunoSEQ multiplex PCR, the repertoire was profiled, and TCRdb retains in-frame clones only, with some absent. This table has about 67,000 clones, about 80% appearing once. The germline gives CDR1 SNHLY, CDR2 FYNNEI. The V end lost 5 bases, the J end lost 1 base, and 8 bases lay between the germline ends. The CDR3 runs 13 residues. Specimen: memory CD4+ T cells from blood. The sequence was collected from an adult in good health and CMV-seropositive. The gene calls are TRBV2 and TRBJ1-1, with D unresolved. The CDR3 nucleotides are TGTGCCAGCAGTATCGAGGGGAACACTGAAGCTTTCTTT. Its translation is CASSIEGNTEAFF.